Listed below are T cell receptor beta chains from one sample, sequenced in a study of T-cell reconstitution after alpha-beta-depleted transplantation in children. TCRdb independently ran MiXCR on the PCR reads; one entry per CDR3 protein. Among around 680,000 distinct CDR3 sequences listed, approximately 16% were seen once. Sequences were derived from PBMCs from the stem cell graft donor, sampled from the stem cell graft. The receptors come from a human donor who donated a stem cell graft to a child with acute myeloid leukemia. Each CDR3 is given with its conserved first and last residue. A D gene is named only where the DNA matches it firmly. The size of a clone is reported for some rows only, either as once, few or many, or as a class for expanded clones.

J: TRBJ1-2
D: TRBD1
V: TRBV20-1
size: many
CDR3: CSEKRTGNYGYTF
DNA: TGCAGTGAAAAGAGGACAGGCAACTATGGCTACACCTTC

J: TRBJ2-1
D: TRBD2
V: TRBV5-1
size: .
CDR3: CASSLGDYYQQFF
DNA: TGCGCCAGCAGCTTGGGGGACTACTACCAGCAGTTCTTC

J: TRBJ1-3
D: .
V: TRBV10-3
size: many
CDR3: CAISAVIGSSGNTIYF
DNA: TGTGCCATCAGTGCGGTGATTGGAAGCTCTGGAAACACCATATATTTT

J: TRBJ2-1
D: TRBD1
V: TRBV25-1
size: few
CDR3: CASSGRTGYYNEQFF
DNA: TGTGCCAGCAGTGGTCGGACAGGGTACTACAATGAGCAGTTCTTC

J: TRBJ2-3
D: .
V: TRBV11-3
size: .
CDR3: CASSLNIARHTQYF
DNA: TGTGCCAGCAGCTTAAATATCGCCAGGCATACGCAGTATTTT

J: TRBJ1-1
D: .
V: TRBV5-1
size: many
CDR3: CASRRTENTEAFF
DNA: TGCGCCAGCAGGCGGACGGAGAACACTGAAGCTTTCTTT

J: TRBJ1-6
D: .
V: TRBV20-1
size: few
CDR3: CSARDWGAAAGNSPLHF
DNA: TGCAGTGCTAGAGATTGGGGAGCGGCAGCGGGGAATTCACCCCTCCACTTT

J: TRBJ2-1
D: .
V: TRBV14
size: .
CDR3: CASSQVWADGEQFF
DNA: TGTGCCAGCAGCCAAGTGTGGGCAGATGGGGAGCAGTTCTTC

J: TRBJ1-2
D: .
V: TRBV29-1
size: .
CDR3: CSVKWDILHYGYTF
DNA: TGCAGCGTTAAGTGGGACATACTCCACTATGGCTACACCTTC

J: TRBJ1-1
D: .
V: TRBV12-3/TRBV12-4
size: few
CDR3: CASSSLDPDTEAFF
DNA: TGTGCCAGCAGTTCCTTAGACCCGGACACTGAAGCTTTCTTT

J: TRBJ2-1
D: .
V: TRBV4-2
size: .
CDR3: CASSELGGPYNEQFF
DNA: TGTGCCAGCAGCGAACTCGGGGGTCCATACAATGAGCAGTTCTTC

J: TRBJ1-1
D: TRBD1
V: TRBV7-9
size: few
CDR3: CASSPRDRGRNTEAFF
DNA: TGTGCCAGCAGCCCGCGGGACAGGGGGCGCAACACTGAAGCTTTCTTT

J: TRBJ2-5
D: TRBD1
V: TRBV11-2
size: once
CDR3: CASSFGTGLTETQYF
DNA: TGTGCCAGCAGCTTTGGGACAGGGCTCACGGAGACCCAGTACTTC

J: TRBJ2-1
D: .
V: TRBV11-2
size: few
CDR3: CASRKPGPRVGNEQFF
DNA: TGTGCCAGCAGGAAACCGGGACCAAGGGTGGGCAATGAGCAGTTCTTC

J: TRBJ1-1
D: TRBD1
V: TRBV6-1
size: .
CDR3: CASSEVLDRGTEAFF
DNA: TGTGCCAGCAGTGAAGTCCTTGACAGGGGCACTGAAGCTTTCTTT

J: TRBJ2-3
D: .
V: TRBV12-5
size: many
CDR3: CASGFGGTDTQYF
DNA: TGTGCTAGTGGTTTTGGGGGAACAGATACGCAGTATTTT

J: TRBJ2-1
D: .
V: TRBV7-6
size: .
CDR3: CASSLVYSPNEQFF
DNA: TGTGCCAGCAGCTTAGTTTATAGCCCCAATGAGCAGTTCTTC

J: TRBJ2-1
D: .
V: TRBV5-5
size: .
CDR3: CASSLAGTDNEQFF
DNA: TGTGCCAGCAGCTTGGCCGGGACGGACAATGAGCAGTTCTTC

J: TRBJ2-1
D: TRBD2
V: TRBV7-2
size: .
CDR3: CASRLLAGGYNEQFF
DNA: TGTGCCAGCCGTCTACTAGCGGGGGGTTACAATGAGCAGTTCTTC

J: TRBJ1-5
D: .
V: TRBV12-3/TRBV12-4
size: once
CDR3: CASSRALSLNQPQHF
DNA: TGTGCCAGCAGTCGGGCCCTCTCCTTAAATCAGCCCCAGCATTTT

J: TRBJ2-1
D: .
V: TRBV7-9
size: .
CDR3: CASSPQSRVMEQFF
DNA: TGTGCCAGCAGCCCCCAATCGCGGGTGATGGAGCAGTTCTTC

J: TRBJ1-5
D: .
V: TRBV6-1
size: .
CDR3: CAADRDLRQPQHF
DNA: TGTGCCGCGGATCGGGACTTGAGACAGCCCCAGCATTTT

J: TRBJ1-1
D: .
V: TRBV2
size: .
CDR3: CASSRLGGRTEAFF
DNA: TGTGCCAGCAGTCGTTTAGGGGGTCGGACTGAAGCTTTCTTT

J: TRBJ1-1
D: .
V: TRBV5-1
size: .
CDR3: CASSLEGQPEAFF
DNA: TGCGCCAGCAGCTTGGAGGGGCAGCCCGAAGCTTTCTTT

J: TRBJ1-2
D: .
V: TRBV7-2
size: many
CDR3: CASSEGRWKFNYGYTF
DNA: TGTGCCAGCAGCGAGGGCAGATGGAAGTTTAACTATGGCTACACCTTC

J: TRBJ2-3
D: .
V: TRBV7-2
size: few
CDR3: CASSLGGTVVDTQYF
DNA: TGTGCCAGCAGCTTAGGTGGAACAGTCGTGGATACGCAGTATTTT

J: TRBJ2-1
D: TRBD2
V: TRBV11-2
size: .
CDR3: CASSLGGGGAYNEQFF
DNA: TGTGCCAGCAGCTTAGGGGGCGGGGGTGCCTACAATGAGCAGTTCTTC

J: TRBJ1-1
D: TRBD1
V: TRBV7-9
size: .
CDR3: CASSPPQGWNTEAFF
DNA: TGTGCCAGCAGCCCCCCACAGGGGTGGAACACTGAAGCTTTCTTT

J: TRBJ2-5
D: .
V: TRBV20-1
size: many
CDR3: CSASGGGQETQYF
DNA: TGCAGTGCTAGCGGGGGAGGCCAAGAGACCCAGTACTTC

J: TRBJ1-1
D: TRBD1
V: TRBV20-1
size: few
CDR3: CSAQEGARVNTEAFF
DNA: TGCAGTGCTCAGGAGGGGGCTCGGGTGAACACTGAAGCTTTCTTT

J: TRBJ1-3
D: TRBD1
V: TRBV28
size: .
CDR3: CASSLGSYTPDQGVVSLRNTIYF
DNA: TGTGCCAGCAGTTTAGGGAGTTACACCCCAGACCAGGGGGTTGTATCGCTGAGAAACACCATATATTTT

J: TRBJ2-7
D: .
V: TRBV10-3
size: few
CDR3: CAISESKGGGHSSYEQYF
DNA: TGTGCCATCAGTGAGTCGAAAGGAGGTGGACACAGCTCCTACGAGCAGTACTTC

J: TRBJ2-5
D: TRBD1
V: TRBV7-2
size: few
CDR3: CASSPRQGPETQYF
DNA: TGTGCCAGCAGTCCCCGACAGGGTCCAGAGACCCAGTACTTC

J: TRBJ2-7
D: .
V: TRBV21-1
size: .
CDR3: CASSRRGLNEQYF
DNA: TGTGCCAGCAGCCGCCGGGGTTTGAACGAGCAGTACTTC

J: TRBJ2-1
D: .
V: TRBV7-2
size: many
CDR3: CASSFKDGDNEQFF
DNA: TGTGCCAGCAGCTTTAAAGACGGAGACAATGAGCAGTTCTTC

J: TRBJ1-1
D: TRBD1
V: TRBV11-2
size: .
CDR3: CASSLITGGNTEAFF
DNA: TGTGCCAGCAGCTTAATAACAGGGGGGAACACTGAAGCTTTCTTT

J: TRBJ2-7
D: .
V: TRBV20-1
size: many
CDR3: CSARTRPSSYEQYF
DNA: TGCAGTGCTCGAACGCGGCCAAGCTCCTACGAGCAGTACTTC

J: TRBJ2-7
D: TRBD1
V: TRBV20-1
size: few
CDR3: CSADRVPEQYF
DNA: TGCAGTGCTGACAGGGTTCCCGAGCAGTACTTC

J: TRBJ2-5
D: .
V: TRBV24-1
size: few
CDR3: CATSDLQGVQETQYF
DNA: TGTGCCACCAGTGATTTGCAAGGGGTACAAGAGACCCAGTACTTC

J: TRBJ2-2
D: .
V: TRBV20-1
size: many
CDR3: CTVGANTGELFF
DNA: TGCACGGTGGGGGCGAACACCGGGGAGCTGTTTTTT

J: TRBJ1-2
D: .
V: TRBV12-3/TRBV12-4
size: many
CDR3: CASSLSGHSVGYTF
DNA: TGTGCCAGCAGTTTATCGGGACATAGCGTTGGCTACACCTTC

J: TRBJ2-3
D: .
V: TRBV5-5
size: many
CDR3: CASSLRGRADTQYF
DNA: TGTGCCAGCAGCTTGAGGGGTAGGGCAGATACGCAGTATTTT

J: TRBJ2-5
D: .
V: TRBV4-1
size: .
CDR3: CASSQEEGVETQYF
DNA: TGCGCCAGCAGCCAAGAAGAGGGCGTTGAGACCCAGTACTTC

J: TRBJ1-1
D: TRBD1
V: TRBV20-1
size: many
CDR3: CSAAPWTGFMNTEAFF
DNA: TGCAGTGCCGCACCTTGGACAGGTTTCATGAACACTGAAGCTTTCTTT

J: TRBJ1-6
D: .
V: TRBV7-2
size: .
CDR3: CASSVEGDSPLHF
DNA: TGTGCCAGCAGCGTCGAGGGGGATTCACCCCTCCACTTT

J: TRBJ1-2
D: TRBD1
V: TRBV20-1
size: many
CDR3: CSLKRSRTGGQGYTF
DNA: TGCAGCCTGAAAAGATCGCGGACAGGGGGCCAAGGCTACACCTTC

J: TRBJ1-2
D: .
V: TRBV15
size: few
CDR3: CATSRGNSGGWDGYTF
DNA: TGTGCCACCAGCAGAGGGAATTCGGGGGGCTGGGATGGCTACACCTTC

J: TRBJ1-1
D: .
V: TRBV27
size: many
CDR3: CASSPAGQGTEAFF
DNA: TGTGCCAGCAGCCCTGCGGGTCAGGGAACTGAAGCTTTCTTT

J: TRBJ2-7
D: .
V: TRBV11-2
size: .
CDR3: CASSLASVRQDYSYEQYF
DNA: TGTGCCAGCAGCTTAGCATCTGTCAGGCAGGACTACTCCTACGAGCAGTACTTC

J: TRBJ2-1
D: .
V: TRBV20-1
size: many
CDR3: CSAGHSPYNEQFF
DNA: TGCAGTGCTGGCCACAGTCCCTACAATGAGCAGTTCTTC

J: TRBJ1-1
D: .
V: TRBV9
size: many
CDR3: CASSVLTEAFF
DNA: TGTGCCAGCAGCGTCCTCACTGAAGCTTTCTTT

J: TRBJ1-3
D: TRBD1
V: TRBV4-1
size: .
CDR3: CASSQVLTGGSGNTIYF
DNA: TGCGCCAGCAGCCAAGTTCTGACAGGGGGATCTGGAAACACCATATATTTT

J: TRBJ2-3
D: TRBD2
V: TRBV20-1
size: .
CDR3: CSASATSGGRTDTQYF
DNA: TGCAGTGCTAGTGCCACTAGCGGGGGACGCACAGATACGCAGTATTTT

J: TRBJ2-7
D: .
V: TRBV7-2
size: .
CDR3: CASSLTPGFPSSYEQYF
DNA: TGTGCCAGCAGCCTAACTCCCGGGTTCCCGAGCTCCTACGAGCAGTACTTC

J: TRBJ2-2
D: TRBD2
V: TRBV25-1
size: .
CDR3: CASSELGTSGGRNTGELFF
DNA: TGTGCCAGCAGTGAATTGGGGACTAGCGGGGGACGTAACACCGGGGAGCTGTTTTTT

J: TRBJ1-2
D: .
V: TRBV6-5
size: many
CDR3: CASSYSNHRANYGYTF
DNA: TGTGCCAGCAGTTACTCGAATCACAGAGCTAACTATGGCTACACCTTC

J: TRBJ2-2
D: .
V: TRBV20-1
size: .
CDR3: CSARGLGLVPSGPVNTGELYF
DNA: TGCAGTGCTAGAGGTCTCGGCTTAGTACCTTCTGGGCCCGTGAACACCGGGGAGCTGTATTTT

J: TRBJ2-3
D: TRBD2
V: TRBV12-3/TRBV12-4
size: few
CDR3: CASSFRGLEDTQYF
DNA: TGTGCCAGCAGTTTTAGGGGACTAGAGGATACGCAGTATTTT

J: TRBJ2-5
D: TRBD1
V: TRBV6-2/TRBV6-3
size: .
CDR3: CASSYSTGERETQYF
DNA: TGTGCCAGCAGTTACTCCACAGGGGAGAGAGAGACCCAGTACTTC

J: TRBJ2-5
D: .
V: TRBV7-2
size: many
CDR3: CASSFSIQETQYF
DNA: TGTGCCAGCAGCTTCTCCATCCAAGAGACCCAGTACTTC